Given below is one TCR beta chain in context. This clone was counted a single time. There is no known antigen for this receptor. Qualities for individual bases were not recorded, and no much larger clone is one base off. Relative to germline, V is 7 bases shorter and J is 6 bases shorter, with 14 bases between their ends. CDR1 and CDR2 are read off the germline V gene as SGHRS and YFSETQ. Taken from cysteine to phenylalanine, the CDR3 has 13 residues. Here the CDR3 DNA is all that survives: 39 bases in frame from base 1. The immunoSEQ Assay, a bias-controlled multiplex PCR, was used to amplify TCRbeta CDR3 regions from genomic DNA. On the study's bioinformatics: Nucleated cell counts per sample were estimated from amplification of reference gene primers within the assay. Sequence reads were collapsed and filtered to measure the absolute abundance of every unique TCRbeta CDR3 rearrangement. Productive Simpson clonality was computed per sample as the square root of Simpson's diversity index over productive rearrangements. TCRdb took this table from immuneACCESS and kept in-frame rearrangements with V and J called. Such tables lack part of the clones; where checked against another copy, unresolved V genes explain under half of the gap, and the rest is unexplained. Clone size and the V and J calls come from that table; the DNA yielded D and trimming. The sample table shows roughly 120,000 clones, and over 60% are seen once. The ten largest account for less than 7.5% of the sample.

Whole blood was collected in K2EDTA tubes by collaborating institutions according to the institutions' own protocols. Collaborator samples were shipped for TCRbeta analysis as frozen whole blood, isolated PBMCs, or DNA extracted from either sample type. These data originate in a study of blood T cell repertoires in COVID-19 (TCRdb year 2020). In terms of the full investigation: The collaborator samples originated in the United States, Italy and Spain and spanned the acute and convalescent phases of COVID-19. Where available, HLA class I and class II types were taken from metadata supplied by the sample provider and were not determined by assay-based typing. Nearly every sample came with metadata listing a de-identified subject ID, COVID-19 status, age in years and sex. The samples were drawn from the first 160 participants of the ongoing ImmuneRACE study and from 950 to 1,500 subjects provided by 6 global collaborators. The dataset comprised deeply sampled blood TCRbeta repertoires from subjects exposed to, actively infected with, or recovered from COVID-19. The repertoires were made available in a free public database intended to serve as a resource for research on the immune response to SARS-CoV-2. The prospective study material was composed of cDNA or gDNA derived from T cells, B-cell-depleted T cells, or PBMCs.

What the work shows at the level of the full study, not this receptor alone: How much clinical and demographic metadata was included differed by source and by participant, and the metadata was provided uncurated.

Recombination linked TRBV5-1 to TRBJ2-1, and possibly TRBD1, on 5 matching bases. Source material: peripheral blood. The clonotype comes from an older man with acute or convalescent COVID-19. The CDR3 corresponds to CASGASRGNEQFF. The bases are TGCGCCAGCGGGGCCTCACGCGGCAATGAGCAGTTCTTC.